This T cell receptor beta chain was sequenced in a study of shared clonotypes between healthy human individuals. Researchers divided each subset's genomic DNA evenly across several immunoSEQ plates. Data came from immunoSEQ multiplex PCR; TCRdb stores just in-frame clones and leaves some out. There are about 2.3 million clones in the sample; roughly 90% occur only once, and 0.37% lies in the top ten. The V end lost 0 bases, the J end lost 5 bases, and 11 bases lay between the germline ends. This CDR3 has 15 amino acids. Looked up from germline, CDR1 is GTSNPN and CDR2 is SVGIG (reference sequence). The source material was naive CD4+ T cells from PBMCs. Subset specified: CD45RA+ positively selected. The source is a man younger than 35 in good health. Some clones in this sample may be carry-over from other donors' samples. This chain uses TRBV30 with TRBJ1-6; D is uncertain. Here the CDR3 reads CAWSVLDTHNSPLHF. In DNA form, the CDR3 reads TGTGCCTGGAGTGTACTCGACACACATAATTCACCCCTCCACTTT.